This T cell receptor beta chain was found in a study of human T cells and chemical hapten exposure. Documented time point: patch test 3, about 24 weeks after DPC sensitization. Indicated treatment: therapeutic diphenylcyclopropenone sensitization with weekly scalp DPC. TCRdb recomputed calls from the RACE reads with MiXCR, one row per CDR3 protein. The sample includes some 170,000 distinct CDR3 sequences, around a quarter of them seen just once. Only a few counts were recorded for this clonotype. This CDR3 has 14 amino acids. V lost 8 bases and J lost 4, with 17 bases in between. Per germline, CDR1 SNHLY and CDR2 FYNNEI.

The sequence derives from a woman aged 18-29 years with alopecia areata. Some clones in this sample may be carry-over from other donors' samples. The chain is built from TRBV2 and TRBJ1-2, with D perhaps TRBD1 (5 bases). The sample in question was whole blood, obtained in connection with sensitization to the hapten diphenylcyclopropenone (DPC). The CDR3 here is CASSPSRDRYGYTF. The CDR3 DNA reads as TGTGCCAGCTCGCCCTCCCGGGACCGCTATGGCTACACCTTC.